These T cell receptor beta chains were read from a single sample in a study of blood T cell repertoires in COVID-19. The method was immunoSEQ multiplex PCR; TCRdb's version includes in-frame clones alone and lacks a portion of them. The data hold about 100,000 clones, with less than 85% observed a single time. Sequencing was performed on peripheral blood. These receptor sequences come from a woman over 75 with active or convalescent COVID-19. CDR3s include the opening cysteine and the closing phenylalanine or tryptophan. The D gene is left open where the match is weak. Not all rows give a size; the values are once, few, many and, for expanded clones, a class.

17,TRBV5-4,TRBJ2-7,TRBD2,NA,TGTGCCAGCAGCCTGGGACTAGCGGGAGGGTCCCCCTGGGAGCAGTACTTC,CASSLGLAGGSPWEQYF
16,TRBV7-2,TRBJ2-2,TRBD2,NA,TGTGCCAGCAGCTTAGTGCCAGCGGGAGACGTCGGGGAGCTGTTTTTT,CASSLVPAGDVGELFF
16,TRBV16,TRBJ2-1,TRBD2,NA,TGTGCCAGCAGCCAATTGACTAGCGGGTTTTACAATGAGCAGTTCTTC,CASSQLTSGFYNEQFF
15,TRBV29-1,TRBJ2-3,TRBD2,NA,TGCAGCGTTGCGGGGACTAGCGGAAGTCCCGATACGCAGTATTTT,CSVAGTSGSPDTQYF
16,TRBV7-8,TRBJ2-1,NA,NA,TGTGCCAGCAGCTTAGCGCTTACAGGGAGCCACAATGAGCAGTTCTTC,CASSLALTGSHNEQFF
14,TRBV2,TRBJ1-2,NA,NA,TGTGCCAGCAGTGACCTCACATCGCCTTATGGCTACACCTTC,CASSDLTSPYGYTF
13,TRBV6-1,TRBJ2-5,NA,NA,TGTGCCAGCAGTGAAAGGGGCCTGGAGACCCAGTACTTC,CASSERGLETQYF
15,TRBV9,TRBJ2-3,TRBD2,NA,TGTGCCAGCAGCGAACGGGGACTAGCAACAGATACGCAGTATTTT,CASSERGLATDTQYF
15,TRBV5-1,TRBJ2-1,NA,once,TGCGCCAGCAGCTTGGACAGGGTCTCCTACAATGAGCAGTTCTTC,CASSLDRVSYNEQFF
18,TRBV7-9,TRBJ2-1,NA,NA,TGTGCCAGCAGCGCCGTGTCGGTGAGGAGGGCCGCCTACAATGAGCAGTTCTTC,CASSAVSVRRAAYNEQFF
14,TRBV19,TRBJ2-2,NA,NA,TGTGCCAGTAGTACACAGGGTAGAGGAGGGGAGCTGTTTTTT,CASSTQGRGGELFF
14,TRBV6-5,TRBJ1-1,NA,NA,TGTGCCAGCAGAGAGGGCCTAATGAACACTGAAGCTTTCTTT,CASREGLMNTEAFF
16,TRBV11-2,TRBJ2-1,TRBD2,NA,TGTGCCAGCAGCCCCACAAGGGAGGGCCGTGGTAATGAGCAGTTCTTC,CASSPTREGRGNEQFF
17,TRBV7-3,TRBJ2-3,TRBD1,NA,TGTGCCAGCAGCTTCGGTCCGGGACAGGGGGGCACAGATACGCAGTATTTT,CASSFGPGQGGTDTQYF
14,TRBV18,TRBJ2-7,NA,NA,TGTGCCAGCTCACCTGCAGGGGCTACCTACGAGCAGTACTTC,CASSPAGATYEQYF
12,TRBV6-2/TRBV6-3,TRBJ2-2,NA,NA,TGTGCCAGCAGTTCGGACACCGGGGAGCTGTTTTTT,CASSSDTGELFF
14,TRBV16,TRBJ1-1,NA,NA,TGTGCCAGCAGCCCACGGACAGCCAACACTGAAGCTTTCTTT,CASSPRTANTEAFF